The sequence of this TCR beta chain was determined in a study of CD8 T cells in ankylosing spondylitis. Study observations and caveats: Disease-associated clonotypes exhibited CD8+ identity and were relatively infrequent in peripheral blood. Reported data indicate significant enrichment of disease-linked clones within matched ankylosing spondylitis synovial fluid. One TCR beta motif, made up of fewer than 10 highly homologous variants, appeared characteristic of ankylosing spondylitis blood.

This clonotype occurred many times. The target antigen is unknown. TCRdb re-analysed the 5' RACE reads in MiXCR, keeping a single row per CDR3 protein. The profile covers some 180,000 distinct CDR3 sequences, with about 20% appearing a single time and around 4.5% taken by the ten largest. This receptor was obtained from a male donor between 5 and 35 years old with ankylosing spondylitis or in good health (not recorded which). Sequencing was carried out using blood, either unsorted or a sorted T cell fraction (not recorded which).

Here the CDR3 reads CASSLTTSGNNEQFF. The CDR3 coding sequence is TGTGCCAGCAGCTTAACGACTAGCGGGAACAATGAGCAGTTCTTC. This chain links TRBV7-3 with TRBJ2-1; 11 bases align to TRBD2. The CDR3 extends over 15 amino acids. V was clipped by 0 bases and J by 5 bases; unmatched bases: 0. Germline lookup yields CDR1 SGHTA and CDR2 FQGTGA. Together with reference TRBV7-3 and TRBJ2-1, the CDR3 gives the full variable domain: GAGVSQTPSNKVTEKGKYVELRCDPISGHTALYWYRQSLGQGPEFLIYFQGTGAADDSGLPNDRFFAVRPEGSVSTLKIQRTERGDSAVYLCASSLTTSGNNEQFFGPGTRLTVL.